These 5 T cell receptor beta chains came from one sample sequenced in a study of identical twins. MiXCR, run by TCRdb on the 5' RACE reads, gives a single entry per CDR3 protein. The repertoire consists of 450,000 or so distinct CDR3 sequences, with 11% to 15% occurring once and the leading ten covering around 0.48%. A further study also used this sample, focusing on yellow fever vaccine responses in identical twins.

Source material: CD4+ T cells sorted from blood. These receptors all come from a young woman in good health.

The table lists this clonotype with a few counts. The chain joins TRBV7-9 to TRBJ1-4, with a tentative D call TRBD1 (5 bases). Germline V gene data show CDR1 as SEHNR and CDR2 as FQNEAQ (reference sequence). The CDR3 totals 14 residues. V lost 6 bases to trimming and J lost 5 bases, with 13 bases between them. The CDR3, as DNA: TGTGCCAGCAGGCTGGGACTGCCAAATGAAAAACTGTTTTTT. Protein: CASRLGLPNEKLFF.

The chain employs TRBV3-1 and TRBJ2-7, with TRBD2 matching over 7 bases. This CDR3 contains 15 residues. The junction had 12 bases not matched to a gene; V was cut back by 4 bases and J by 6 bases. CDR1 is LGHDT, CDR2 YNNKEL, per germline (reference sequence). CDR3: CASSPTRTRKGEQYF. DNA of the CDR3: TGTGCCAGCAGCCCAACTAGGACTAGGAAGGGCGAGCAGTACTTC.

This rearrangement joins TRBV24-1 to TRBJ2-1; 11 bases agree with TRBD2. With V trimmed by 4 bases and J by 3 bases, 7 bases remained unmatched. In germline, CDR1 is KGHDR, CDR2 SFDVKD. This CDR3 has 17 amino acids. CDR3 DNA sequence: TGTGCCACCAGTGACAACCGACTAGCGGGACTCTACAATGAGCAGTTCTTC. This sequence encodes CATSDNRLAGLYNEQFF.

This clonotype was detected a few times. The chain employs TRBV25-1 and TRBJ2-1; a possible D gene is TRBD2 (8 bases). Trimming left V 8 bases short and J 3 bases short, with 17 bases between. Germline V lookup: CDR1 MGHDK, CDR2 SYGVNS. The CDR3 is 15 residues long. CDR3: CASARGGQFYNEQFF. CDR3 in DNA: TGTGCCAGCGCCCGGGGGGGACAGTTCTACAATGAGCAGTTCTTC.

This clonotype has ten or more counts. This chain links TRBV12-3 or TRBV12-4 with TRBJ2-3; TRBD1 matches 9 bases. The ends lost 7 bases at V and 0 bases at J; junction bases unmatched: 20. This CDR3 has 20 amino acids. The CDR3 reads CASKPHRGRSPESSTDTQYF. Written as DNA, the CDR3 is TGTGCCAGCAAACCTCACAGGGGGCGCAGCCCGGAATCTAGCACAGATACGCAGTATTTT.